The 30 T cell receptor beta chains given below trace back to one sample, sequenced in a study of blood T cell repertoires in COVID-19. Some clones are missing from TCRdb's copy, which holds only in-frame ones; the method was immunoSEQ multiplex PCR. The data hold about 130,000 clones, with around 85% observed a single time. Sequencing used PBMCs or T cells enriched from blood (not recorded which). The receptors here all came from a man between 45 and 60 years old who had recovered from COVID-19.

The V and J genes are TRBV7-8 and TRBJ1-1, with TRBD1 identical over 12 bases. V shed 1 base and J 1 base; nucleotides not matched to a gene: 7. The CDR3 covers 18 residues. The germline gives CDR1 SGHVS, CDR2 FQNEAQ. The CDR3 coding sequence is TGTGCCAGCAGCTTAGAGGGACAGGGGGCGCATGCGAACACTGAAGCTTTCTTT. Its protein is CASSLEGQGAHANTEAFF. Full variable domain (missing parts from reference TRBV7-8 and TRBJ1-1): GAGVSQSPRYKVAKRGQDVALRCDPISGHVSLFWYQQALGQGPEFLTYFQNEAQLDKSGLPSDRFFAERPEGSVSTLKIQRTQQEDSAVYLCASSLEGQGAHANTEAFFGQGTRLTVV.

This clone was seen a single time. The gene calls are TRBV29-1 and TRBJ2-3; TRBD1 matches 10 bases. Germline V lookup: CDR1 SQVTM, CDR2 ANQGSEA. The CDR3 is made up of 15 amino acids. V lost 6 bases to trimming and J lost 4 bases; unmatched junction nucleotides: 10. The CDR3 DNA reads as TGCAGCGTGGCTAGACAGGGGGCGGTGGCAGATACGCAGTATTTT. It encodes CSVARQGAVADTQYF.

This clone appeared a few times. The CDR3 DNA reads TGTGCCAGCAGTGACGCGGGGATCACTGAAGCTTTCTTT. Its translation is CASSDAGITEAFF. This chain connects TRBV6-1 to TRBJ1-1, with no clear D. V was pared by 3 bases and J by 4 bases, with 9 bases between. Germline V gives CDR1 MNHNS, CDR2 SASEGT. This CDR3 has 13 residues.

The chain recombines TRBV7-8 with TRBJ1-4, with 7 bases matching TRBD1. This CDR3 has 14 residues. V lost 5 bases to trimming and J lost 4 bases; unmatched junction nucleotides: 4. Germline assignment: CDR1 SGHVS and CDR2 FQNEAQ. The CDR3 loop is CASSPGTVNEKLFF. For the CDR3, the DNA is TGTGCCAGCAGCCCCGGGACAGTTAATGAAAAACTGTTTTTT.

The CDR3 DNA reads as TGCGCCAGCAGTCCTCCGGGACAGAGGGGCACTGAAGCTTTCTTT. It yields the protein CASSPPGQRGTEAFF. V and J are TRBV23-1 and TRBJ1-1; TRBD1 matches 7 bases. TRBV23-1 carries the ORF label, with uncertain function. J lost 4 bases, V lost 4 bases, and 9 bases had no gene match. The CDR3 extends over 15 amino acids.

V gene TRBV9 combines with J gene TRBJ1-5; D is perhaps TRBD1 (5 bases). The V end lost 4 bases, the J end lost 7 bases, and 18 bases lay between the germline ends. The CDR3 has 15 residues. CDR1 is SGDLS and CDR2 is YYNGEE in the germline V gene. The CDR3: CASSSGVGGEQPQHF. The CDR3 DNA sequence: TGTGCCAGCAGCTCGGGGGTGGGAGGGGAACAGCCCCAGCATTTT.

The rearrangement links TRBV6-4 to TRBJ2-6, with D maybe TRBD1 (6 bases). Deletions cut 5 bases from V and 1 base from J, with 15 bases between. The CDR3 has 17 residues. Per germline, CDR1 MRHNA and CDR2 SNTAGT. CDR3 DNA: TGTGCCAGCAGTACCCGGCCAGGGGATTCTGGGGCCAACGTCCTGACTTTC. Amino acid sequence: CASSTRPGDSGANVLTF.

CDR3 bases: TGTGCCAGCAGCTTGGTTACAGGGGGCCCGAACGAGCAGTACTTC. This encodes CASSLVTGGPNEQYF. The chain couples TRBV5-5 to TRBJ2-7, with 9 bases lining up with TRBD1. The CDR3 totals 15 residues. The V and J ends lost 0 bases and 5 bases, in that order; junction bases with no gene match: 6. Germline CDR1 is SGHKS and CDR2 is YYEKEE (reference sequence).

CDR3 DNA sequence: TGTGCCAGTAGGCGGGCAGGGGAGTACAATGAGCAGTTCTTC. This gives the protein CASRRAGEYNEQFF. This chain joins TRBV19 and TRBJ2-1, with a tentative D call TRBD1 (6 bases). The V and J ends lost 6 bases and 4 bases respectively, with 13 bases between them. The germline CDR1 and CDR2 sequences are LNHDA and SQIVND (reference sequence). The CDR3 runs 14 residues.

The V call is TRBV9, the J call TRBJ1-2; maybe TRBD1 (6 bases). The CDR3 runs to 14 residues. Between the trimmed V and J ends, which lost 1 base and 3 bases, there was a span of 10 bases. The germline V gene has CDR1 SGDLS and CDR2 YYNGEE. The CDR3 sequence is CASSVSPGDYGYTF. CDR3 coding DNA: TGTGCCAGCAGCGTATCTCCAGGGGACTATGGCTACACCTTC. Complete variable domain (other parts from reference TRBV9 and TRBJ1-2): DSGVTQTPKHLITATGQRVTLRCSPRSGDLSVYWYQQSLDQGLQFLIQYYNGEERAKGNILERFSAQQFPDLHSELNLSSLELGDSALYFCASSVSPGDYGYTFGSGTRLTVV.

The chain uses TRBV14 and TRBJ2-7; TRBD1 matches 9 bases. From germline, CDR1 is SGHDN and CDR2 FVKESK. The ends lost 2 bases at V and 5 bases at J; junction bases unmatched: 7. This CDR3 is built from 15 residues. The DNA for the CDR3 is TGTGCCAGCAGCCAATATCCGGGACAGGGAAACGAGCAGTACTTC. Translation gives CASSQYPGQGNEQYF.

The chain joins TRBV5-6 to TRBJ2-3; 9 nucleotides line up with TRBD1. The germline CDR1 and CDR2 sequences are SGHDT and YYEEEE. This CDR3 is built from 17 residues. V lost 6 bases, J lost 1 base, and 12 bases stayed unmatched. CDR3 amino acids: CASTAKTGGYGTDTQYF. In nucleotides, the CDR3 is TGTGCCAGCACCGCGAAAACAGGGGGCTATGGCACAGATACGCAGTATTTT.

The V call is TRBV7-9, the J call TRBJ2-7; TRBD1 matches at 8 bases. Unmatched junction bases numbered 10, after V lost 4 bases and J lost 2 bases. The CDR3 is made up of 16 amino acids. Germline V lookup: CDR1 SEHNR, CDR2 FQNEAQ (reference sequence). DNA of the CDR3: TGTGCCAGCAGCTCAAGAAACCAGGGGGCCACCTACGAGCAGTACTTC. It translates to CASSSRNQGATYEQYF. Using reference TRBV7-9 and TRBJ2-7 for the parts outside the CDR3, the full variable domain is DTGVSQNPRHKITKRGQNVTFRCDPISEHNRLYWYRQTLGQGPEFLTYFQNEAQLEKSRLLSDRFSAERPKGSFSTLEIQRTEQGDSAMYLCASSSRNQGATYEQYFGPGTRLTVT.

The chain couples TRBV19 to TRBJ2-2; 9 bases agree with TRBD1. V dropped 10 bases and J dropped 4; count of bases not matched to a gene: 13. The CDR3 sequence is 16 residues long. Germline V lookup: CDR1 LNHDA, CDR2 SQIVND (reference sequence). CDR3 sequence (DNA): TGTGCCACTACCCCCCCGGGACAGGGAGGCACCGGGGAGCTGTTTTTT. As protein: CATTPPGQGGTGELFF.

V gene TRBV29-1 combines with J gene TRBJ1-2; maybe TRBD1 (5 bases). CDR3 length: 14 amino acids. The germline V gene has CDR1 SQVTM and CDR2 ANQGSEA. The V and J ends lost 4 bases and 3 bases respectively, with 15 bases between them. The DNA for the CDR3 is TGCAGCGTTGGTACAGGAGGGGTCGACTATGGCTACACCTTC. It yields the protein CSVGTGGVDYGYTF.

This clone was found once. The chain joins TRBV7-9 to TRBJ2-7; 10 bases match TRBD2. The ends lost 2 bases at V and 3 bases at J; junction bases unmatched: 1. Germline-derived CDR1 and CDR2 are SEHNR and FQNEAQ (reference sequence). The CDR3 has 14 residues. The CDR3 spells CASSLLAGDYEQYF. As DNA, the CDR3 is TGTGCCAGCAGCTTACTAGCGGGGGACTACGAGCAGTACTTC.

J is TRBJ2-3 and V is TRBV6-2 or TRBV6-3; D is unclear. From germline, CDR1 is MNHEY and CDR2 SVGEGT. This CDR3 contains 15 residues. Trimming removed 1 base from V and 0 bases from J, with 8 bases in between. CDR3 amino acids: CASSYYLDSTDTQYF. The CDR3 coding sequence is TGTGCCAGCAGTTACTACTTAGATAGCACAGATACGCAGTATTTT.

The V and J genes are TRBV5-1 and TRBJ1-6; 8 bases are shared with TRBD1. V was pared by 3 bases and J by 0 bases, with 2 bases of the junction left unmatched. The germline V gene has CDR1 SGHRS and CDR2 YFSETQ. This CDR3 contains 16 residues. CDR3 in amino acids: CASSWGQDSYNSPLHF. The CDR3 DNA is TGCGCCAGCAGCTGGGGACAGGACTCCTATAATTCACCCCTCCACTTT.

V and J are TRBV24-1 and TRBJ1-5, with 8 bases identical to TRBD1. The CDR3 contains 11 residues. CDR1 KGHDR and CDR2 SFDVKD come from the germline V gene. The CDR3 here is CEAGGHQPQHF. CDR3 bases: TGTGAAGCAGGGGGCCACCAGCCCCAGCATTTT.

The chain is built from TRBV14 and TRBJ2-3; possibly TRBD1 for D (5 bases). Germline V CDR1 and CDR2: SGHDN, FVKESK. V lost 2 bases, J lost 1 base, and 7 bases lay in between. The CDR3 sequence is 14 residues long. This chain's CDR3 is CASSQFRGTDTQYF. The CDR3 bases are TGTGCCAGCAGCCAATTCAGGGGCACAGATACGCAGTATTTT.

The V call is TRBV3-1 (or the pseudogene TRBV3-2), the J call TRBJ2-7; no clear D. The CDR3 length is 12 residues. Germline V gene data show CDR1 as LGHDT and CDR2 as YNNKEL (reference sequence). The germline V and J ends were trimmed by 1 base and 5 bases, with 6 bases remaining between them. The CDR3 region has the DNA TGTGCCAGCAGCCAAGTTTTCAACGAGCAGTACTTC. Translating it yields CASSQVFNEQYF.

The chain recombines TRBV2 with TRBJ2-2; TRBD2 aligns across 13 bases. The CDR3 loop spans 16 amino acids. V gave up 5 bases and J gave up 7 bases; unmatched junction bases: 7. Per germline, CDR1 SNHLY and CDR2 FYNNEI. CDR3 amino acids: CASSYTSGGAHGELFF. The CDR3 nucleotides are TGTGCCAGCAGTTACACTAGCGGGGGGGCCCACGGGGAGCTGTTTTTT.

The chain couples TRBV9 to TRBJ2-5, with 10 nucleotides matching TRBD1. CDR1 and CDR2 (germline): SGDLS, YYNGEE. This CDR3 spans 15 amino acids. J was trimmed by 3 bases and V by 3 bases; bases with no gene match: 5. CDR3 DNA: TGTGCCAGCAGCGGCGGGACAGGGGTTGAAGAGACCCAGTACTTC. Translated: CASSGGTGVEETQYF.

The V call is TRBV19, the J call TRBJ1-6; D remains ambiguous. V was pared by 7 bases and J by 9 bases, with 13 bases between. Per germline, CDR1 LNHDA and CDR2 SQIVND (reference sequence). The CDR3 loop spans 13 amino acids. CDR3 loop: CASNLNFGSPLHF. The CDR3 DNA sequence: TGTGCCAGTAACCTGAACTTCGGTTCACCCCTCCACTTT.

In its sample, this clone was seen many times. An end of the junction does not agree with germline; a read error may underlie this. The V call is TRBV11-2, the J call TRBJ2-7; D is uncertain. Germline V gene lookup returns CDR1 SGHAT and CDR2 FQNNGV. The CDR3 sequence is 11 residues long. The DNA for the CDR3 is TGTGCCAGCAGGTTAGCAGGCGAGCAGTACTTC. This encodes CASRLAGEQYF.

The CDR3 sequence is CATPGQGLRNTEAFF. The CDR3 nucleotides read TGTGCCACCCCGGGACAGGGTTTAAGGAACACTGAAGCTTTCTTT. V and J are TRBV7-8 and TRBJ1-1; 9 bases match TRBD1. The V gene's germline CDR1 is SGHVS and CDR2 FQNEAQ. CDR3 length: 15 amino acids. The V gene end was trimmed by 10 bases and the J gene end by 1 base; junction bases not matched to a gene: 10.

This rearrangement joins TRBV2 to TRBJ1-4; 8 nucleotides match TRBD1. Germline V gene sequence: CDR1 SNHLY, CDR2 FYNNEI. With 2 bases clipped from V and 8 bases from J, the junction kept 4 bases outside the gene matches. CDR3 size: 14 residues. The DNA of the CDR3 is TGTGCCAGCAGTGAAAACAGGGGGGCCGAAAAACTGTTTTTT. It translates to CASSENRGAEKLFF.

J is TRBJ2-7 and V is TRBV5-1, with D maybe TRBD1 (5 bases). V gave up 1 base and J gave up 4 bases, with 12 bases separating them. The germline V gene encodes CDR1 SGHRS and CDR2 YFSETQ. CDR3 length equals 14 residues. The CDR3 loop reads CASSLSRAMYEQYF. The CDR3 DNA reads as TGCGCCAGCAGCTTGTCCAGGGCGATGTACGAGCAGTACTTC.

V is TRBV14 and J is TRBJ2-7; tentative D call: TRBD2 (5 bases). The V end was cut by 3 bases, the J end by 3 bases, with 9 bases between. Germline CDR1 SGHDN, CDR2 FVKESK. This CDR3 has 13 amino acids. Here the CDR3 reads CASSQGGGYEQYF. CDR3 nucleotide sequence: TGTGCCAGCAGCCAGGGCGGAGGCTACGAGCAGTACTTC. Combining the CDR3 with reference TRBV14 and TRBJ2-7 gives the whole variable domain EAGVTQFPSHSVIEKGQTVTLRCDPISGHDNLYWYRRVMGKEIKFLLHFVKESKQDESGMPNNRFLAERTGGTYSTLKVQPAELEDSGVYFCASSQGGGYEQYFGPGTRLTVT.

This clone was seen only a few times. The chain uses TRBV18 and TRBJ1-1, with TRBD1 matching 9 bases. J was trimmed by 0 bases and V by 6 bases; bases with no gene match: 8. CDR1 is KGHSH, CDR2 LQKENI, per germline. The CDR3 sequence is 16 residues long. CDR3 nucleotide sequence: TGTGCCAGCTCCCCCGGGACAGGGCCCCTGAACACTGAAGCTTTCTTT. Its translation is CASSPGTGPLNTEAFF.